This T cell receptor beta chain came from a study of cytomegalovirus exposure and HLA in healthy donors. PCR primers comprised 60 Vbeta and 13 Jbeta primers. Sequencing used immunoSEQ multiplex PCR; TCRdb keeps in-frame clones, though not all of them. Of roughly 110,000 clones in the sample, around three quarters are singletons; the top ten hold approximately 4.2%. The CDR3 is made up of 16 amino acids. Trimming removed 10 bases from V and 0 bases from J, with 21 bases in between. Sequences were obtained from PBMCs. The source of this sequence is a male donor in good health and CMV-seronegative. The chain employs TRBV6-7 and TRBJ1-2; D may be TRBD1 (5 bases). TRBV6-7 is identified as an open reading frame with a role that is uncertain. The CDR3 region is CATRGAGHPANYGYTF. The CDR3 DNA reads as TGTGCCACCCGAGGCGCAGGGCACCCAGCTAACTATGGCTACACCTTC.